The next 24 T cell receptor beta chains were all read from a single sample in a study of blood T cell repertoires in COVID-19. Data came from immunoSEQ multiplex PCR; TCRdb stores just in-frame clones and leaves some out. The table has over 250,000 clones, about 88% seen once. The sample consisted of peripheral blood. The receptors come from a human donor with COVID-19, enrolled during active disease. The donor label of this sample is uncertain.

This chain joins TRBV19 and TRBJ1-5; a possible D gene is TRBD1 (6 bases). Trimming cost V 8 bases and J 5 bases, with 16 bases left between them. The CDR3 totals 14 residues. Germline loops: CDR1 LNHDA, CDR2 SQIVND (reference sequence). As DNA, the CDR3 is TGTGCCAGTTCTCCGCAGGGGTCATATCAGCCCCAGCATTTT. This encodes CASSPQGSYQPQHF.

This chain links TRBV11-3 with TRBJ2-7, with 7 bases that match TRBD1. The CDR3 runs to 15 residues. Germline CDR1 and CDR2: SGHNT and YENEEA. V lost 1 base and J lost 1; bases outside the gene matches: 4. The CDR3 sequence is CASSLAPGQSYEQYF. As DNA, the CDR3 is TGTGCCAGCAGCTTAGCTCCGGGACAGTCCTACGAGCAGTACTTC.

The chain uses TRBV19 and TRBJ1-4; D unclear. V lost 3 bases to trimming and J lost 4 bases, with 9 bases between them. This CDR3 is built from 14 residues. Germline V CDR1 and CDR2: LNHDA, SQIVND (reference sequence). The CDR3, as DNA: TGTGCCAGTAGTATGTGGCAAAATAATGAAAAACTGTTTTTT. Residues: CASSMWQNNEKLFF.

The V call is TRBV11-3, the J call TRBJ2-1; 7 positions match TRBD1. V shed 5 bases, J shed 4 bases, and the junction held 14 bases outside the gene matches. Germline values: CDR1 SGHNT, CDR2 YENEEA. The CDR3 is 17 amino acids. The CDR3 region is CASSPATTGKPYNEQFF. The DNA of the CDR3 is TGTGCCAGCAGCCCCGCCACGACAGGGAAGCCTTACAATGAGCAGTTCTTC.

The chain recombines TRBV28 with TRBJ2-1; TRBD2 agrees at 11 bases. The trim removed 6 bases at V and 6 bases at J, leaving 10 bases unmatched. The CDR3 runs 16 residues. Germline-derived CDR1 and CDR2 are MDHEN and SYDVKM. CDR3 bases: TGTGCCAGCAGCTTGGGGCTAGCGGGAGGCCTCAATGAGCAGTTCTTC. Protein product: CASSLGLAGGLNEQFF.

CDR3 amino acids: CASSEGFRRGGYGYTF. DNA for the CDR3: TGTGCCAGCAGTGAAGGTTTCAGGAGGGGTGGGTATGGCTACACCTTC. The chain links TRBV6-1 to TRBJ1-2; D is possibly TRBD1 (5 bases). CDR1 and CDR2 (germline): MNHNS, SASEGT. V gave up 1 base and J gave up 5 bases, with 17 bases separating them. This CDR3 has 16 amino acids.

This clone was observed a few times. J is TRBJ1-5 and V is TRBV6-6, with D possibly TRBD1 on 5 matching bases. Looked up from germline, CDR1 is MNHNY and CDR2 is SVGAGI (reference sequence). The V end lost 7 bases, the J end lost 3 bases, and 16 bases lay between the germline ends. This CDR3 comprises 15 residues. This chain's CDR3 is CASTAGGAANQPQHF. The CDR3 nucleotides are TGTGCCAGCACCGCCGGCGGGGCAGCCAATCAGCCCCAGCATTTT.

V is TRBV11-1 and J is TRBJ2-7; TRBD1 agrees at 12 bases. This CDR3 contains 16 residues. The V gene's germline CDR1 is SGHAT and CDR2 FQDESV (reference sequence). Trimming removed 3 bases from V and 6 bases from J; junction bases left unmatched: 9. The CDR3: CASSLLLGQGAGEQYF. For the CDR3, the DNA is TGTGCCAGCAGCTTGCTGCTGGGACAGGGGGCCGGCGAGCAGTACTTC.

This sequence joins TRBV20-1 and TRBJ1-1; tentative D call: TRBD1 (6 bases). The germline V gene has CDR1 DFQATT and CDR2 SNEGSKA (reference sequence). This CDR3 is built from 13 residues. V was trimmed by 3 bases and J by 4 bases, leaving 12 bases between them. The CDR3 loop reads CSASSQGSTEAFF. The DNA of the CDR3 is TGCAGTGCTAGTTCACAGGGCAGCACTGAAGCTTTCTTT.

In regard to this clone: Other DNA sequences within the sample encode an identical CDR3. J is TRBJ2-7 and V is TRBV6-5; 9 nucleotides agree with TRBD1. This CDR3 has 14 amino acids. V gave up 6 bases and J gave up 1 base; unmatched junction bases: 4. Germline V gene sequence: CDR1 MNHEY, CDR2 SVGAGI. The CDR3 spells CASSRDRVSYEQYF. The DNA of the CDR3 is TGTGCCAGCAGCCGGGACAGGGTTTCCTACGAGCAGTACTTC.

The rearrangement links TRBV28 to TRBJ2-7; tentative D call: TRBD2 (6 bases). CDR1 and CDR2 from the germline V gene are MDHEN and SYDVKM. This CDR3 region has 15 residues. The germline V and J ends were trimmed by 4 bases and 2 bases, with 15 bases remaining between them. DNA of the CDR3: TGTGCCAGCAGTTCCGCTAGCGTTACCCCCTACGAGCAGTACTTC. Translating gives CASSSASVTPYEQYF.

The chain recombines TRBV19 with TRBJ2-5; a weak D match, TRBD2 (5 bases). Germline-derived CDR1 and CDR2 are LNHDA and SQIVND (reference sequence). The CDR3 has 14 residues. The V gene lost 8 bases and the J gene lost 5 bases, with 18 bases spanning the gap. CDR3 region: CASGKDWAAETQYF. CDR3 in DNA: TGTGCCAGTGGCAAGGACTGGGCGGCGGAGACCCAGTACTTC. The whole variable domain, filled in from reference TRBV19 and TRBJ2-5, reads DGGITQSPKYLFRKEGQNVTLSCEQNLNHDAMYWYRQDPGQGLRLIYYSQIVNDFQKGDIAEGYSVSREKKESFPLTVTSAQKNPTAFYLCASGKDWAAETQYFGPGTRLLVL.

The J gene is TRBJ1-4, the V gene TRBV19; no clear D. CDR3 size: 14 residues. Germline loops: CDR1 LNHDA, CDR2 SQIVND (reference sequence). V shed 9 bases and J shed 4 bases, with 15 bases lying between them. The CDR3: CASAGRQYNEKLFF. The DNA of the CDR3 is TGTGCCAGCGCCGGGAGGCAGTATAATGAAAAACTGTTTTTT.

The V and J genes are TRBV5-6 and TRBJ1-4; 8 nucleotides align to TRBD1. Germline assignment: CDR1 SGHDT and CDR2 YYEEEE. The J segment lost 5 bases and the V segment lost 0 bases, leaving 9 bases of the junction unmatched. This CDR3 has 17 amino acids. CDR3 coding DNA: TGTGCCAGCAGCTTGGGGATTCTGACAGGGGTGAATGAAAAACTGTTTTTT. Protein sequence: CASSLGILTGVNEKLFF.

The chain couples TRBV18 to TRBJ2-5; no definite D call. The CDR3 runs to 13 residues. V lost 0 bases, J lost 5 bases, and 7 bases lay in between. Germline CDR1 reads KGHSH; CDR2 reads LQKENI. The CDR3 protein is CASSPPVRETQYF. The CDR3 DNA sequence: TGTGCCAGCTCACCACCGGTCCGGGAGACCCAGTACTTC.

The chain recombines TRBV12-3 or TRBV12-4 with TRBJ2-7, with no clear D. CDR3 length: 13 residues. The ends were cut back, 3 bases at V and 6 bases at J, with 12 bases in the middle. The CDR3 here is CASSFEVSGEQYF. In DNA, the CDR3 is TGTGCCAGCAGTTTTGAGGTGTCGGGCGAGCAGTACTTC.

The chain recombines TRBV6-5 with TRBJ2-7; TRBD1 might be the D (6 bases). Trimming stripped 6 bases from V and 2 bases from J, with 14 bases between. CDR3 length: 14 amino acids. The V gene's germline CDR1 is MNHEY and CDR2 SVGAGI. The CDR3 region has the DNA TGTGCCAGCAGCCCGTTGAGGGGGACCTACGAGCAGTACTTC. Its protein product is CASSPLRGTYEQYF.

The chain couples TRBV9 to TRBJ2-2; 11 bases fit TRBD2. V dropped 0 bases and J dropped 5; count of bases not matched to a gene: 12. Germline V gives CDR1 SGDLS, CDR2 YYNGEE. The CDR3 is 19 amino acids. The CDR3 reads CASSVEIASGRIGTGELFF. In DNA form, the CDR3 reads TGTGCCAGCAGCGTAGAGATCGCTAGCGGGAGGATAGGGACCGGGGAGCTGTTTTTT.

This clone was seen only once. This sequence joins TRBV11-1 and TRBJ1-1, with no clear D. This CDR3 has 16 residues. Germline-derived CDR1 and CDR2 are SGHAT and FQDESV (reference sequence). The V and J ends lost 0 bases and 10 bases respectively, with 21 bases between them. The CDR3 protein is CASSLALPGTHGGAFF. CDR3 sequence (DNA): TGTGCCAGCAGCTTAGCCCTCCCGGGCACACACGGAGGAGCTTTCTTT.

In this sample, this clone turned up a few times. This sequence joins TRBV29-1 and TRBJ2-2, with D hard to call. There are 16 residues in the CDR3. Trimming removed 6 bases at V and 2 bases at J, with 19 bases between. CDR1 is SQVTM and CDR2 is ANQGSEA in the germline V gene. Here the CDR3 reads CSVAGWLNKNTGELFF. The CDR3 nucleotides read TGCAGCGTCGCCGGGTGGTTAAATAAAAACACCGGGGAGCTGTTTTTT.

The chain is built from TRBV5-6 and TRBJ1-1; D gene uncertain. The CDR3 consists of 14 residues. V was shortened by 0 bases and J by 6 bases, with 12 bases between the two germline ends. Per the germline V gene, CDR1 is SGHDT and CDR2 is YYEEEE. CDR3 loop: CASSLARLWAEAFF. In DNA form, the CDR3 reads TGTGCCAGCAGCTTGGCCCGACTCTGGGCTGAAGCTTTCTTT.

Concerning this clone itself: An end of the junction differs from the germline gene, which may be a read error. J is TRBJ1-5 and V is TRBV19; the D is unclear. CDR1 is LNHDA and CDR2 is SQIVND in the germline V gene (reference sequence). The CDR3 length is 14 residues. The CDR3 DNA is TGTGCCGGTAGTCCCCGGGTGATCAATCAGCCCCAGCATTTT. It translates to CAGSPRVINQPQHF.

The J gene is TRBJ2-5, the V gene TRBV9; the D gene is possibly TRBD2 (6 bases). Germline loops: CDR1 SGDLS, CDR2 YYNGEE. The germline V and J ends were trimmed by 3 bases and 2 bases, with 17 bases remaining between them. This CDR3 region has 16 residues. This CDR3 is CASSANPSASQETQYF. The CDR3, as DNA: TGTGCCAGCAGCGCCAACCCTAGCGCATCGCAAGAGACCCAGTACTTC.

The chain recombines TRBV9 with TRBJ1-1; D not resolved. Germline CDR1 SGDLS, CDR2 YYNGEE. Trimming took 0 bases from V and 5 from J, leaving 11 bases between them. The CDR3 spans 14 residues. The CDR3 bases are TGTGCCAGCAGCGTAGCCCCCCTTGCGACTGAAGCTTTCTTT. Its translation is CASSVAPLATEAFF.